The rows below give T cell receptor beta chains drawn from one sample of a study of CD8+ T cells in alopecia areata. TCRdb keeps only in-frame clones here, not all; method: immunoSEQ multiplex PCR. The repertoire holds some 240,000 clones, with about 57% as singletons. Specimen: CD4+ T cells sorted from blood, collected at week 4, from a patient treated with tofacitinib. These receptors were taken from a human donor with alopecia areata. Each CDR3 is given with its conserved first and last residue. A D gene is named only where the DNA matches it firmly. Not all rows give a size; the values are once, few, many and, for expanded clones, a class.

j_call v_call clone_size d_call cdr3_aa cdr3_nt
TRBJ2-7 TRBV19 - - CASSIRDEQYF TGTGCCAGTAGTATCAGAGACGAGCAGTACTTC
TRBJ2-2 TRBV29-1 few - CSGGEITGELFF TGCAGCGGCGGGGAAATCACCGGGGAGCTGTTTTTT
TRBJ2-5 TRBV4-1 - - CASSQGVVIQETQYF TGCGCCAGCAGCCAAGGAGTGGTGATTCAAGAGACCCAGTACTTC
TRBJ1-2 TRBV30 - TRBD1 CASHRGNGYTF TGTGCCTCTCACAGGGGGAATGGCTACACCTTC
TRBJ1-2 TRBV9 - - CASSVDRLGRGYGYTF TGTGCCAGCAGCGTAGACCGTCTAGGACGTGGCTATGGCTACACCTTC
TRBJ2-5 TRBV7-3 - TRBD1 CASSSGQGETQYF TGTGCCAGCAGTTCCGGACAGGGGGAGACCCAGTACTTC
TRBJ2-2 TRBV29-1 - TRBD2 CSATTSVTGELFF TGCAGCGCCACGACTAGCGTGACCGGGGAGCTGTTTTTT
TRBJ2-7 TRBV11-2 - - CASSFDGPGIHEQYF TGTGCCAGCAGCTTTGACGGCCCGGGGATCCACGAGCAGTACTTC
TRBJ1-1 TRBV15 - - CATRGLGQNTEAFF TGTGCCACCAGGGGATTGGGACAGAACACTGAAGCTTTCTTT
TRBJ1-2 TRBV25-1 - - CASSELSNYGYTF TGTGCCAGCAGTGAGCTCAGTAACTATGGCTACACCTTC
TRBJ1-1 TRBV5-1 - - CASSFTGNTEAFF TGCGCCAGCAGCTTCACAGGGAACACTGAAGCTTTCTTT
TRBJ1-1 TRBV30 - - CAWSLNTEAFF TGTGCCTGGAGTCTGAACACTGAAGCTTTCTTT
TRBJ2-3 TRBV9 - - CASSVFRSEPRLSLDTQYF TGTGCCAGCAGCGTATTTCGGTCCGAACCCCGTCTTTCGCTGGATACGCAGTATTTT
TRBJ2-3 TRBV7-2 - TRBD2 CASSLRLAGGTDTQYF TGTGCCAGCAGCCTCCGACTAGCGGGGGGAACAGATACGCAGTATTTT
TRBJ2-3 TRBV9 - - CASSVRPGADTQYF TGTGCCAGCAGCGTACGTCCCGGGGCCGATACGCAGTATTTT
TRBJ2-3 TRBV29-1 once - CSLSESTDTQYF TGCAGCCTGTCTGAGAGCACAGATACGCAGTATTTT
TRBJ1-2 TRBV29-1 - TRBD1 CSVQQGVVGGYTF TGCAGCGTACAACAGGGGGTCGTGGGTGGCTACACCTTC
TRBJ1-2 TRBV29-1 - TRBD1 CSAGSQGDYGYTF TGCAGCGCAGGCTCACAGGGGGATTATGGCTACACCTTC
TRBJ2-5 TRBV4-3 - TRBD1 CASSQALGGYETQYF TGCGCCAGCAGCCAAGCGTTAGGGGGCTATGAGACCCAGTACTTC
TRBJ1-1 TRBV28 - - CASSSDLNTEAFF TGTGCCAGCAGTTCAGATTTGAACACTGAAGCTTTCTTT
TRBJ2-1 TRBV7-8 few - CASSHSGLSYNEQFF TGTGCCAGCAGCCATAGCGGCCTATCCTACAATGAGCAGTTCTTC
TRBJ2-2 TRBV30 - - CAWRPGPGELFF TGTGCCTGGAGGCCCGGACCCGGGGAGCTGTTTTTT
TRBJ1-6 TRBV29-1 - TRBD1 CSVVEGASNSPLHF TGCAGCGTTGTGGAGGGGGCGAGTAATTCACCCCTCCACTTT
TRBJ2-5 TRBV28 - - CASSPPVIQETQYF TGTGCCAGCAGTCCACCGGTAATACAAGAGACCCAGTACTTC
TRBJ2-4 TRBV10-3 - - CAISAMGIQYF TGTGCCATCAGTGCCATGGGCATTCAGTACTTC
TRBJ2-3 TRBV5-4 - TRBD2 CASSFSGGADTQYF TGTGCCAGCAGCTTTAGCGGGGGGGCCGATACGCAGTATTTT
TRBJ2-7 TRBV7-6 - - CASSLAQGNEQYF TGTGCCAGCAGCTTAGCGCAGGGGAACGAGCAGTACTTC
TRBJ1-1 TRBV10-3 few - CAITGEGFKRAFF TGTGCCATCACTGGTGAAGGCTTCAAGAGGGCTTTCTTT
TRBJ1-1 TRBV29-1 few TRBD1 CSVVGQGSSEAFF TGCAGCGTTGTCGGACAGGGGTCGTCTGAAGCTTTCTTT
TRBJ2-7 TRBV20-1 - TRBD1 CSTGTGVEQYF TGCAGTACCGGGACAGGGGTCGAGCAGTACTTC
TRBJ2-5 TRBV29-1 - - CSVFGQSETQYF TGCAGCGTATTCGGTCAGAGTGAGACCCAGTACTTC
TRBJ2-1 TRBV29-1 once - CSVVEGVDEQFF TGCAGCGTTGTTGAGGGTGTGGATGAGCAGTTCTTC
TRBJ2-2 TRBV2 - - CASSEPSWRPNTGELFF TGTGCCAGCAGCGAACCTTCGTGGCGCCCAAACACCGGGGAGCTGTTTTTT
TRBJ2-7 TRBV27 - - CASSFRSSYEQYF TGTGCCAGCAGTTTCAGGAGCTCCTACGAGCAGTACTTC
TRBJ1-2 TRBV30 - - CAWRAKGTRDYGYTF TGTGCCTGGAGGGCGAAGGGGACGAGGGACTATGGCTACACCTTC
TRBJ2-1 TRBV13 - TRBD2 CASSSSGTSWFF TGTGCCAGCAGCTCCTCCGGGACTAGCTGGTTCTTC
TRBJ2-7 TRBV13 medium-sized - CASRTARSQYF TGTGCCAGCCGCACCGCCAGGTCTCAGTACTTC
TRBJ2-1 TRBV28 many - CASSLRGDEQFF TGTGCCAGCAGTTTGCGAGGCGATGAGCAGTTCTTC
TRBJ1-1 TRBV27 - - CASSLLGGNTEAFF TGTGCCAGCAGTCTACTCGGGGGGAACACTGAAGCTTTCTTT
TRBJ1-2 TRBV30 - TRBD1 CAWRKTGGYGYTF TGTGCCTGGAGGAAGACAGGGGGCTATGGCTACACCTTC